This TCR beta chain originates from a study of cytomegalovirus exposure and HLA in healthy donors. Use of 60 Vbeta and 13 Jbeta primers characterized the PCR. TCRdb's table, derived via immunoSEQ multiplex PCR, lists solely in-frame clones and lacks some. The sample lists 200,000 to 250,000 clones; around four fifths were seen once. The sequence derives from a boy aged 2 to 9 in good health and CMV-seronegative. Sample: PBMCs.

The CDR3 reads CASSIGDTYEQYF. CDR3 sequence (DNA): TGTGCCAGTAGTATAGGAGACACCTACGAGCAGTACTTC. The chain couples TRBV19 to TRBJ2-7, with no clear D. Germline assignment: CDR1 LNHDA and CDR2 SQIVND (reference sequence). This CDR3 has 13 residues. V lost 1 base, J lost 2 bases, and 6 bases lay in between.